These 10 T cell receptor beta chains were all obtained from the same sample, sequenced in a study of cytomegalovirus exposure and HLA in healthy donors. Both 60 Vbeta primers and 13 Jbeta primers went into the PCR. Here immunoSEQ multiplex PCR was the method, and the copy in TCRdb shows in-frame clones only, minus some. The sample totals under 70,000 clones. Input material: PBMCs. Receptors originate from a man over 45 in good health and CMV-seropositive.

The chain joins TRBV7-9 to TRBJ2-7; D unclear. Germline V CDR1 and CDR2: SEHNR, FQNEAQ (reference sequence). The CDR3 has 14 residues. Trimming pared 3 bases from V and 0 bases from J, leaving 9 bases between. The chain's CDR3 is CASSLAASSYEQYF. In DNA, the CDR3 is TGTGCCAGCAGCTTGGCAGCGAGCTCCTACGAGCAGTACTTC.

The chain couples TRBV7-9 to TRBJ2-1; the match to TRBD2 covers 13 bases. Germline assignment: CDR1 SEHNR and CDR2 FQNEAQ (reference sequence). The CDR3 is 16 residues long. The V and J ends lost 8 bases and 5 bases, in that order; junction bases with no gene match: 9. CDR3 coding DNA: TGTGCCAGCTCCTCGACTAGCGGGGGGTTGGACAATGAGCAGTTCTTC. Encoded protein: CASSSTSGGLDNEQFF.

This chain uses TRBV6-4 with TRBJ1-1; D perhaps matches TRBD1 (6 bases). Germline CDR1 reads MRHNA; CDR2 reads SNTAGT. Between the trimmed V and J ends, which lost 6 bases and 2 bases, there was a span of 7 bases. This CDR3 has 12 residues. CDR3 coding DNA: TGTGCCAGCAGGGGGGCTAACACTGAAGCTTTCTTT. This sequence encodes CASRGANTEAFF.

This chain uses TRBV19 with TRBJ2-6, with 12 bases identical to TRBD1. Unmatched junction bases numbered 3, after V lost 4 bases and J lost 2 bases. Germline CDR1 and CDR2: LNHDA and SQIVND (reference sequence). The length of the CDR3 is 17 residues. The chain's CDR3 is CASSTRDRGPGANVLTF. The DNA for the CDR3 is TGTGCCAGTAGTACCCGGGACAGGGGGCCTGGGGCCAACGTCCTGACTTTC.

V is TRBV6-7 and J is TRBJ1-5; tentative D call: TRBD1 (6 bases). TRBV6-7 is classed as an ORF, of uncertain function. V was pared by 8 bases and J by 0 bases, with 32 bases between. This CDR3 is 21 amino acids long. In DNA form, the CDR3 reads TGTGCCAGCTTAACTGACCCCGGGACACGTCCTACAGCACCTAGCAATCAGCCCCAGCATTTT. It encodes CASLTDPGTRPTAPSNQPQHF.

This chain links TRBV25-1 with TRBJ1-4, with TRBD1 as a possible D gene (5 bases). The CDR3 totals 15 residues. Germline V gives CDR1 MGHDK, CDR2 SYGVNS. V shed 8 bases and J shed 7 bases, with 20 bases lying between them. DNA of the CDR3: TGTGCCAGCCCGAGGGGAGGGTTTTATCGTGAAAAACTGTTTTTT. Its translation: CASPRGGFYREKLFF.

This rearrangement joins TRBV4-3 to TRBJ2-1; possible D gene TRBD1, 5 bases. Trimming removed 3 bases at V and 10 bases at J, with 13 bases between. The CDR3 spans 13 residues. Germline assignment: CDR1 LGHNA and CDR2 YSLEER. CDR3 sequence (DNA): TGCGCCAGCAGCCAGCGCCCTTCAGGGGAGCAGTTCTTC. It specifies CASSQRPSGEQFF.

J is TRBJ2-7 and V is TRBV4-3, with D possibly matching TRBD2 (6 bases). The CDR3 covers 15 residues. CDR1 and CDR2 (germline): LGHNA, YSLEER. V gave up 0 bases and J gave up 4 bases, with 13 bases separating them. This CDR3 is CASSQDYPSVYEQYF. CDR3 nucleotide sequence: TGCGCCAGCAGCCAAGATTATCCTAGCGTATACGAGCAGTACTTC.

The rearrangement links TRBV6-1 to TRBJ2-2; D is unresolved. V lost 6 bases and J lost 6, with 14 bases in between. The CDR3 runs to 14 residues. CDR1 is MNHNS and CDR2 is SASEGT in the germline V gene. The CDR3 nucleotides read TGTGCCAGCAGCCCCTCCTCATTAGCCGGGGAGCTGTTTTTT. This sequence encodes CASSPSSLAGELFF.

The genes are TRBV5-4 and TRBJ2-7; D is ambiguous. Trimming removed 0 bases at V and 2 bases at J, with 9 bases between. The CDR3 loop spans 14 amino acids. Germline values: CDR1 SGHNT, CDR2 YYREEE (reference sequence). The CDR3 region has the DNA TGTGCCAGCAGCTTGGTTGGTGCTACCTACGAGCAGTACTTC. Translating it yields CASSLVGATYEQYF. The variable domain in full, with the rest retrieved from reference TRBV5-4 and TRBJ2-7, is ETGVTQSPTHLIKTRGQQVTLRCSSQSGHNTVSWYQQALGQGPQFIFQYYREEENGRGNFPPRFSGLQFPNYSSELNVNALELDDSALYLCASSLVGATYEQYFGPGTRLTVT.